This T cell receptor (beta chain) emerged from a study of persistence of HIV-infected CD4 T cells (dated by TCRdb to 2020 to 2022). With respect to the entire study: The study isolated CMV- and HIV-1 Gag-responding CD4+ T cells from ART-treated individuals to examine antigen-driven clonal expansion of HIV-1-infected cells. The median time participants had been on suppressive ART was approximately eight years. Peripheral blood samples of up to 180 mL were collected at multiple time points, except for two participants, who underwent leukapheresis at a single time point. TCRbeta sequencing assessed the clonality of all cells in each sorted population, while proviral sequencing assessed the clonality of infected cells. In the cross-participant TCR cluster analysis, roughly eight participants were included for CMV and roughly 7 participants were included for Gag. Here is what the overall study found, with its caveats: Bulk TCR analyses could not be restricted to the rare CMV-responding cells that actually carried HIV-1 proviruses. Within the same sorted populations, TCR oligoclonality correlated with proviral oligoclonality. TCRbeta richness in CMV- and Gag-responding cells was significantly lower than in anti-CD3/anti-CD28-responding cells; CMV-responding cells had higher oligoclonality than CD3/CD28-stimulated and Gag-responding cells. Only a small number of individuals took part in the study, and the range of antigens tested was limited. Antigen-responding cells were enriched for expanded CDR3beta sequences that were degenerate, which suggests that CD4+ responses to CMV and Gag underwent convergent selection.

The immunoSEQ hsTCRB assay version 4 in survey mode was used to sequence TCRbeta repertoires from genomic DNA. For TCRbeta sequencing, genomic DNA was diluted to around 10 ng/uL, with up to about 1 ug used per sample. The published analysis was carried out like this. ImmunoSeq Analyzer 3.0 was used for analysis of TCRbeta data, and diversity was computed on productive nucleotide rearrangements. The improved Chao index was used to estimate lower-bound TCR diversity, and the Gini coefficient was used to estimate clonality using the Immunarch R package. Different nucleotide rearrangements encoding the same CDR3beta amino acid sequence were treated as distinct clonotypes. Differential abundance analysis found TCRbeta sequences that were significantly enriched in antigen-responding cells compared with anti-CD3/anti-CD28-activated cells. Using predicted peptide-MHC specificity as the basis, GLIPH2 grouped TCRs into clusters, both for each participant individually and for the merged data sets that combined participants. This is the immuneACCESS table as TCRdb keeps it, with only in-frame sequences that have V and J called. A part of the clones is gone; compared with another copy, unresolved V genes explain less than half, and the rest is unexplained. V and J calls and clone size come straight from that table; D and trimming were deduced from the DNA. For this sample the table gives 25,000 to 30,000 clones, of which roughly 78% were detected only once. The leading ten clones occupy 4% to 5% of the sample.

Interpreted using the paper, the treatment or condition label stands for: suppressive antiretroviral therapy. Lysates of CMV-infected fibroblasts were used at 10 ug/mL for cell stimulation. Nonresponding CD40L-negative CD69-negative CD45RO-high memory CD4+ T cells were sorted as memory populations depleted of antigen-responding cells. HIV-1-infected adults in whom suppressive ART had been started during chronic infection were enrolled as participants. Plasma HIV-1 RNA had been undetectable (below 50 copies/mL) in participants for at least 4 years. To be included, a participant needed positive CMV serology and a CD4+ T cell count above 400 cells/uL. Before stimulation, PBMCs were isolated using density centrifugation and then depleted of CD8+ T cells. For 18 hours, the CD8-depleted PBMCs were stimulated with anti-CD28/CD49d costimulation, a CD40-blocking antibody, and enfuvirtide to prevent new infections. Sorting was done on either a Beckman Coulter MoFlo Legacy or an XDP sorter, and propidium iodide was used to exclude dead cells. For samples with more than one million cells, genomic DNA was extracted with the QIAamp DNA Mini Kit, and for all other samples the Quick-DNA Microprep Kit was used.

Details on this clone: Its antigen is currently not known. It has no much larger one-base neighbor in the sample; base qualities were not kept.

The sample in question was CD4+ T cells sorted from PBMCs after roughly 18-hour stimulation, obtained from a patient who received antiretroviral therapy. This specimen's cell subset or site label, per the study, means: CD40L-CD69- CD45RO-high memory CD4 T cells not responding to CMV lysate. The sequence derives from an adult man with HIV who was CMV-seropositive.

In nucleotides, the sequence is TGTGCCAGCAGCGTAGATCGGGGGTCCTACAATGAGCAGTTCTTC. Its protein reads: CASSVDRGSYNEQFF. The rearrangement combines TRBV9 with TRBJ2-1; TRBD2 might be the D gene, on 6 matching bases. The germline V gene gives CDR1 as SGDLS and CDR2 as YYNGEE. Counted from cysteine to phenylalanine, this CDR3 has 15 amino acids. Only the CDR3 DNA is retained, 45 bases long and in frame from the first base. V is clipped by 0 bases and J by 1 base, and the sequence between their germline boundaries is 8 bases long. This CDR3, with the reference TRBV9 and TRBJ2-1 proteins standing in past its ends, gives the full variable domain DSGVTQTPKHLITATGQRVTLRCSPRSGDLSVYWYQQSLDQGLQFLIQYYNGEERAKGNILERFSAQQFPDLHSELNLSSLELGDSALYFCASSVDRGSYNEQFFGPGTRLTVL.